These 2 T cell receptor beta chains share one sample of origin, sequenced in a study of blood T cell repertoires in COVID-19. Clones were read by immunoSEQ multiplex PCR, and TCRdb kept only the in-frame ones, dropping some. The sample contains approximately 480,000 clones, approximately 86% of which appear only once. The sample was PBMCs or T cells enriched from blood (not recorded which). The source of these receptors is a woman under 30 who had recovered from COVID-19.

CDR3 coding DNA: TGTGCCAGCAGTGAAGTTCCGGGACAGGGGAGTTCACCCCTCCACTTT. Protein sequence: CASSEVPGQGSSPLHF. The genes are TRBV6-1 and TRBJ1-6, with 10 bases identical to TRBD1. The CDR3 runs 16 residues. Germline loops: CDR1 MNHNS, CDR2 SASEGT. V dropped 1 base and J dropped 9; count of bases not matched to a gene: 6.

DNA for the CDR3: TGTGCCAGCAGCTTAGTCCGGGACACTTCTAACACCGGGGAGCTGTTTTTT. It encodes CASSLVRDTSNTGELFF. The chain uses TRBV7-9 and TRBJ2-2, with D perhaps TRBD1 (6 bases). This CDR3 comprises 17 residues. The germline V gene encodes CDR1 SEHNR and CDR2 FQNEAQ (reference sequence). V lost 1 base to trimming and J lost 2 bases, with 14 bases between them.